What follows describes a single TCR beta chain. Its antigen is currently unknown. The repertoire was sequenced with immunoSEQ multiplex PCR; TCRdb's copy has only in-frame clones and lacks some. The sample has 60,000 or so clones, 85% to 95% seen once; the top ten hold about two fifths. These data belong to a study of siplizumab effects on memory and regulatory T cells. The study's findings and limits: The drug siplizumab significantly decreased the alloreactive sequences that could be traced to unstimulated CD4+ memory cells. Siplizumab cultures yielded proliferating Tregs whose suppressive function was not confirmed. Researchers could not give a naive or memory phenotype to roughly 75-95% of proliferating CD4+ or CD8+ clones.

The CDR3 consists of 17 residues. CDR1 and CDR2 (germline): SGDLS, YYNGEE. The germline V and J ends were trimmed by 4 bases and 5 bases, with 22 bases remaining between them. The sequence came from a human donor in good health. The chain couples TRBV9 to TRBJ2-1; tentatively, D is TRBD2 (6 bases). The sample comprised CD8+ T cells sorted from blood. The CDR3: CASSLPSVGGKNNEQFF. For the CDR3, the DNA is TGTGCCAGCAGCTTACCTAGTGTTGGCGGGAAGAACAATGAGCAGTTCTTC.